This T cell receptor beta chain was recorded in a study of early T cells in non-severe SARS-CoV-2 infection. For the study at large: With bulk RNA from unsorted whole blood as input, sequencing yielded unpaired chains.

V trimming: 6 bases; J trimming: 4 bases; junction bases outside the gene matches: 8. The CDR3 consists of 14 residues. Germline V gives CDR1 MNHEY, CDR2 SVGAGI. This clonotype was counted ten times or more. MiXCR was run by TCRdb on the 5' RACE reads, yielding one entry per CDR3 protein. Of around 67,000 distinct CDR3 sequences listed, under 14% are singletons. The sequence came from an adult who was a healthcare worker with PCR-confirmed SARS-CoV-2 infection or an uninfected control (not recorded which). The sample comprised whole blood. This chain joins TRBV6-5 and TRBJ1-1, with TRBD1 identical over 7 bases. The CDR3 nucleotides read TGTGCCAGCAGCACTTTTTCAGGGGGCACTGAAGCTTTCTTT. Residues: CASSTFSGGTEAFF.